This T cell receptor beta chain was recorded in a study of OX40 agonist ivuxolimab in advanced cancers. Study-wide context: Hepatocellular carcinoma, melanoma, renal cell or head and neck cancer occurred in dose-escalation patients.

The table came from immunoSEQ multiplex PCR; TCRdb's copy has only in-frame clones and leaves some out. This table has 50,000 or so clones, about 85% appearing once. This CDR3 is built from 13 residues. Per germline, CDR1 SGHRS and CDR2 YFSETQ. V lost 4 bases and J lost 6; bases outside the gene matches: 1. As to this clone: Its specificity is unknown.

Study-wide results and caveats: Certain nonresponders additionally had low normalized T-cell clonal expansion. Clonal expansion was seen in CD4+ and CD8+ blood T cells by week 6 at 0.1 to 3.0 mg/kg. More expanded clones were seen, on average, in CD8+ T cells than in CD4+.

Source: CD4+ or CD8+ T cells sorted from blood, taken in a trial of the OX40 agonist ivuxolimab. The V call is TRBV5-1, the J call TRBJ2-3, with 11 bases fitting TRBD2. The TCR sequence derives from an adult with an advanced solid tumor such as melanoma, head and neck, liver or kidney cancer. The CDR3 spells CASSRTSGDTQYF. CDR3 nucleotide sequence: TGCGCCAGCAGCCGGACTAGCGGGGATACGCAGTATTTT.